This T cell receptor beta chain was retrieved from a study of early T cells in non-severe SARS-CoV-2 infection. Each cDNA molecule carried a unique molecular identifier. TCRdb passed the 5' RACE reads through MiXCR, listing each CDR3 protein once. The profile covers under 70,000 distinct CDR3 sequences, with 15% appearing a single time and more than 8% taken by the ten largest. CDR3 size: 15 residues. CDR1 is MDHEN and CDR2 is SYDVKM in the germline V gene. Trimming took off 5 bases at V and 2 bases at J, with 14 bases between the two ends. A few counts support this clonotype. The V gene is TRBV28, the J gene TRBJ2-3, with D possibly TRBD2 on 6 matching bases. The receptor was derived from an adult who was a healthcare worker with PCR-confirmed SARS-CoV-2 infection or an uninfected control (not recorded which). The sequenced sample was whole blood, obtained at baseline. The CDR3 nucleotides read TGTGCCAGCAGTGGTGGCGGGGCGATCACAGATACGCAGTATTTT. It codes for CASSGGGAITDTQYF.